This T cell receptor beta chain was captured by sequencing in a study of identical twins. This clonotype counts as medium-sized. Antigen: not known. Study-wide results and limits: It was cross-sectional statistical analysis, not following the same donors, that the conclusions relied on.

Carrying unique molecular identifiers, the cDNA also gained a universal primer site through template switching. TCRdb called the 5' RACE reads again in MiXCR, with one record for every CDR3 protein. The table shows a few hundred thousand distinct CDR3 sequences, with about 9% occurring only once. Donors uniformly comprised healthy Caucasians. This sample also appeared in a second study, on yellow fever vaccine responses in identical twins.

The receptor was derived from a woman younger than 35 in good health. The source material was CD8+ T cells sorted from blood.

CDR3 region: CASSLSDGELFF. The DNA of the CDR3 is TGTGCCAGCAGCTTAAGTGACGGGGAGCTGTTTTTT. The chain uses TRBV7-9 and TRBJ2-2; no clear D gene. The CDR3 length is 12 residues. Germline CDR1 is SEHNR and CDR2 is FQNEAQ (reference sequence). The ends were cut back, 2 bases at V and 7 bases at J, with 5 bases in the middle.